This record looks at one T cell receptor (beta chain) sequence and its context. Germline assignment: CDR1 MNHEY and CDR2 SVGAGI. The V gene lost 4 bases and the J gene lost 4 bases, with 16 bases spanning the gap. The CDR3 totals 15 residues. These data are taken from a study of shared clonotypes between healthy human individuals. Study overall: Donors consisted of a couple of women and a few men between 18 and 49. A donor's plate count was three for CD4 naive and three for CD4 memory; CD8 naive had two and CD8 memory one.

Profiled with immunoSEQ multiplex PCR; TCRdb holds only in-frame clones, not every one. Of approximately 530,000 clones listed, 95% to 96% are singletons. This rearrangement joins TRBV6-5 to TRBJ1-1; a weak D match, TRBD1 (6 bases). The sample taken for sequencing was naive CD4+ T cells sorted from blood. Subset noted: CD45RA+ positively selected. This receptor was identified in a woman aged 30 to 39 in good health. In DNA form, the CDR3 reads TGTGCCAGCAGTTCGTCGGGGGGCGCCCCCACTGAAGCTTTCTTT. Protein product: CASSSSGGAPTEAFF.